The 25 T cell receptor beta chains given below trace back to one sample, sequenced in a study of blood T cell repertoires in COVID-19. This table comes from immunoSEQ multiplex PCR, and its TCRdb copy is limited to in-frame clones, with some not included. The sample lists 95,000 to 120,000 clones, 81% occurring once. The source material was peripheral blood. These receptors all come from a man aged 50-60 years with acute or convalescent COVID-19.

This chain joins TRBV7-2 and TRBJ2-7, with 8 bases lining up with TRBD1. The germline V gene has CDR1 SGHTA and CDR2 FQGNSA. With V trimmed by 4 bases and J by 0 bases, 8 bases remained unmatched. This CDR3 contains 16 residues. Here the CDR3 DNA reads TGTGCCAGCAGCTCACGGACAGGGTATACCTCCTACGAGCAGTACTTC. It is translated as CASSSRTGYTSYEQYF.

The V and J genes are TRBV5-1 and TRBJ2-7; TRBD1 matches at 7 bases. There are 15 residues in the CDR3. CDR1 is SGHRS and CDR2 is YFSETQ in the germline V gene. V lost 4 bases and J lost 2; bases outside the gene matches: 9. CDR3 DNA sequence: TGCGCCAGCAGCGCCTATCCGACAGGGCCCTACGAGCAGTACGTC. Its translation: CASSAYPTGPYEQYV.

The genes are TRBV5-8 and TRBJ2-7; a possible D gene is TRBD1 (6 bases). In germline, CDR1 is SGHTS, CDR2 YDEGEE. V lost 7 bases and J lost 5, with 16 bases in between. The CDR3 is 13 amino acids. CDR3 sequence: CASQDQGYHEQYV. The CDR3 DNA follows: TGTGCCAGCCAGGACCAGGGGTACCACGAGCAGTACGTC.

This clone was detected a few times. The J gene is TRBJ2-2, the V gene TRBV7-3; 11 bases are shared with TRBD2. Germline V lookup: CDR1 SGHTA, CDR2 FQGTGA. V gave up 3 bases and J gave up 6 bases; unmatched junction bases: 6. The CDR3 runs to 16 residues. The chain's CDR3 is CASSLTGLAVPGELFF. Written as DNA, the CDR3 is TGTGCCAGCAGCTTGACGGGACTAGCGGTCCCCGGGGAGCTGTTTTTT.

The chain joins TRBV5-1 to TRBJ2-1; 12 positions agree with TRBD2. This CDR3 has 16 amino acids. The V gene's germline CDR1 is SGHRS and CDR2 YFSETQ. V lost 2 bases, J lost 9 bases, and 9 bases stayed unmatched. The CDR3 spells CASSFLAGGPPAEQFF. The CDR3 DNA reads as TGCGCCAGCAGCTTCCTAGCGGGGGGGCCACCCGCTGAGCAGTTCTTC.

This clone came up a few times. This chain connects TRBV3-1 (or the pseudogene TRBV3-2) to TRBJ2-7, with D possibly TRBD1 on 6 matching bases. The germline gives CDR1 LGHDT, CDR2 YNNKEL (reference sequence). V lost 0 bases and J 5 bases, leaving 14 bases between the germline ends. This CDR3 is built from 15 residues. CDR3 protein: CASSQDGQGFDEQYV. The CDR3 bases are TGTGCCAGCAGCCAAGATGGGCAGGGGTTCGACGAGCAGTACGTC.

The chain has TRBV9 and TRBJ2-2, with 9 bases fitting TRBD2. This CDR3 has 14 residues. V dropped 4 bases and J dropped 3; count of bases not matched to a gene: 1. Germline CDR1 reads SGDLS; CDR2 reads YYNGEE. In nucleotides, the CDR3 is TGTGCCAGCAGCTCTAGCGGGGACACCGGGGAGCTGTTTTTT. Translated, it gives CASSSSGDTGELFF. Combining the CDR3 with reference TRBV9 and TRBJ2-2 gives the whole variable domain DSGVTQTPKHLITATGQRVTLRCSPRSGDLSVYWYQQSLDQGLQFLIQYYNGEERAKGNILERFSAQQFPDLHSELNLSSLELGDSALYFCASSSSGDTGELFFGEGSRLTVL.

The J gene is TRBJ1-6, the V gene TRBV15; 7 bases are a match to TRBD1. V shed 5 bases and J 6 bases; nucleotides not matched to a gene: 4. Germline assignment: CDR1 LNHNV and CDR2 YYDKDF (reference sequence). This CDR3 comprises 14 residues. The CDR3 loop is CATSVRDSNSPLHF. The DNA for the CDR3 is TGTGCCACCAGCGTTCGGGACAGTAATTCACCCCTCCACTTT.

The chain couples TRBV2 to TRBJ1-1, with TRBD1 as a possible D gene (5 bases). V lost 6 bases, J lost 2 bases, and 13 bases lay in between. The V gene's germline CDR1 is SNHLY and CDR2 FYNNEI. CDR3 size: 14 residues. This chain's CDR3 is CASRPDSLNTEAFF. The CDR3 DNA reads TGTGCCAGCAGACCCGACAGCCTCAACACTGAAGCTTTCTTT. Complete variable domain (other parts from reference TRBV2 and TRBJ1-1): EPEVTQTPSHQVTQMGQEVILRCVPISNHLYFYWYRQILGQKVEFLVSFYNNEISEKSEIFDDQFSVERPDGSNFTLKIRSTKLEDSAMYFCASRPDSLNTEAFFGQGTRLTVV.

There are many counts of this clone. The chain joins TRBV7-8 to TRBJ1-1; D unclear. The CDR3 covers 14 residues. The V and J ends lost 2 bases and 11 bases respectively, with 18 bases between them. Germline lookup yields CDR1 SGHVS and CDR2 FQNEAQ. The CDR3 spells CASSLYMGAGEAFF. The CDR3 coding sequence is TGTGCCAGCAGCTTATATATGGGAGCGGGAGAGGCTTTCTTT.

In its sample, this clone was seen many times. V usage is TRBV5-1 and J usage is TRBJ1-2; tentatively, D is TRBD1 (6 bases). CDR3 length: 13 residues. V dropped 3 bases and J dropped 7 bases, with 13 bases sitting between them. The germline V gene encodes CDR1 SGHRS and CDR2 YFSETQ. In nucleotides, the CDR3 is TGCGCCAGCAGCTCGTATACAGGGTTTGGCTACACCTTC. It translates to CASSSYTGFGYTF. Complete variable domain (other parts from reference TRBV5-1 and TRBJ1-2): KAGVTQTPRYLIKTRGQQVTLSCSPISGHRSVSWYQQTPGQGLQFLFEYFSETQRNKGNFPGRFSGRQFSNSRSEMNVSTLELGDSALYLCASSSYTGFGYTFGSGTRLTVV.

CDR3 nucleotide sequence: TGTGCCAGCAGCATGGGACTAGCGGGATCAAGGACCGGGGAGCTGTTTTTT. Translating gives CASSMGLAGSRTGELFF. The V call is TRBV9, the J call TRBJ2-2; TRBD2 matches 13 bases. Per the germline V gene, CDR1 is SGDLS and CDR2 is YYNGEE. The CDR3 has 17 amino acids. The V and J ends lost 4 bases and 5 bases, in that order; junction bases with no gene match: 8. Together with reference TRBV9 and TRBJ2-2, the CDR3 gives the full variable domain: DSGVTQTPKHLITATGQRVTLRCSPRSGDLSVYWYQQSLDQGLQFLIQYYNGEERAKGNILERFSAQQFPDLHSELNLSSLELGDSALYFCASSMGLAGSRTGELFFGEGSRLTVL.

The chain has TRBV3-1 (or the pseudogene TRBV3-2) and TRBJ2-5; 10 bases are a match to TRBD1. V lost 5 bases to trimming and J lost 6 bases; unmatched junction nucleotides: 6. The CDR3 sequence is 14 residues long. Germline CDR1 and CDR2: LGHDT and YNNKEL (reference sequence). The CDR3 sequence: CASSSGQGRQTQYF. Written as DNA, the CDR3 is TGTGCCAGCAGCTCGGGACAGGGGAGGCAGACCCAGTACTTC.

The chain joins TRBV19 to TRBJ2-1; TRBD1 aligns across 10 bases. V lost 5 bases and J lost 4; bases outside the gene matches: 5. This CDR3 comprises 15 residues. Germline CDR1 LNHDA, CDR2 SQIVND (reference sequence). In DNA, the CDR3 is TGTGCCAGTAGTTCGACAGGGGGCGGGTACAATGAGCAGTTCTTC. Amino acid sequence: CASSSTGGGYNEQFF.

The chain combines TRBV2 with TRBJ1-2, with D possibly matching TRBD1 (6 bases). The CDR3 consists of 13 residues. Germline lookup yields CDR1 SNHLY and CDR2 FYNNEI. V was shortened by 6 bases and J by 4 bases, with 12 bases between the two germline ends. In nucleotides, the CDR3 is TGTGCCAGCAGCATGGACAGCTTCTATGGCTACACCTTC. It codes for CASSMDSFYGYTF.

This chain joins TRBV25-1 and TRBJ1-5; D gene uncertain. This CDR3 has 17 residues. V dropped 1 base and J dropped 0 bases, with 13 bases sitting between them. CDR1 and CDR2 from the germline V gene are MGHDK and SYGVNS. CDR3 sequence reads: CASSEFLTDNSNQPQHF. In nucleotides, the CDR3 is TGTGCCAGCAGTGAATTTTTAACAGACAATAGCAATCAGCCCCAGCATTTT.

This rearrangement joins TRBV19 to TRBJ2-1; possibly TRBD1 for D (6 bases). Germline V gene sequence: CDR1 LNHDA, CDR2 SQIVND (reference sequence). V dropped 4 bases and J dropped 10 bases, with 8 bases sitting between them. The CDR3 extends over 11 amino acids. The CDR3 DNA follows: TGTGCCAGTAGTACCGGACAGGAGCAGTTCTTC. Its translation is CASSTGQEQFF.

The V gene is TRBV10-2, the J gene TRBJ2-7, with a weak D call TRBD2 (6 bases). The CDR3 runs 14 residues. Deletions cut 6 bases from V and 3 bases from J, with 15 bases between. Germline V gives CDR1 WSHSY, CDR2 SAAADI. DNA for the CDR3: TGCGCCAGCAGACCGCGGGGTACCTTCTACGAGCAGTACTTC. Its protein product is CASRPRGTFYEQYF.

This chain joins TRBV11-2 and TRBJ2-7, with 8 bases matching TRBD2. This CDR3 is 16 amino acids long. Losses at the gene ends were 1 base for V and 1 base for J; bases not matched to a gene: 6. The V gene's germline CDR1 is SGHAT and CDR2 FQNNGV. CDR3 residues: CASSLGFSGGSYEQYF. The CDR3 DNA reads TGTGCCAGCAGCTTAGGTTTCTCGGGAGGGTCCTACGAGCAGTACTTC.

This rearrangement joins TRBV6-5 to TRBJ1-2, with a weak D call TRBD1 (6 bases). The germline V and J ends were trimmed by 0 bases and 3 bases, with 11 bases remaining between them. This CDR3 has 15 residues. Germline CDR1 reads MNHEY; CDR2 reads SVGAGI. In nucleotides, the CDR3 is TGTGCCAGCAGTTACTCCCCAGGGGAGCACTATGGCTACACCTTC. Encoded protein: CASSYSPGEHYGYTF.

This clone was detected once. For the CDR3, the DNA is TGTGCCAGCAGCATTTCACAAAGAAAAAACATTCAGTACTTC. Residues: CASSISQRKNIQYF. The genes are TRBV3-1 (or the pseudogene TRBV3-2) and TRBJ2-4; D uncertain. The CDR3 runs 14 residues. Between the trimmed V and J ends, which lost 5 bases and 4 bases, there was a span of 12 bases. In germline, CDR1 is LGHDT, CDR2 YNNKEL (reference sequence).

Here the CDR3 DNA reads TGTGCCAGCAGACTTCACAGGGATCAGCCCCAGCATTTT. Its translation: CASRLHRDQPQHF. The rearrangement uses TRBV28 and TRBJ1-5; D is possibly TRBD1 (6 bases). Germline V CDR1 and CDR2: MDHEN, SYDVKM. V was shortened by 6 bases and J by 5 bases, with 11 bases between the two germline ends. The CDR3 has 13 amino acids.

The chain carries TRBV6-5 and TRBJ1-5; 9 positions match TRBD1. The CDR3 runs 14 residues. The ends lost 6 bases at V and 5 bases at J; junction bases unmatched: 5. The germline V gene has CDR1 MNHEY and CDR2 SVGAGI. CDR3 sequence reads: CASSGRDRDQPQHF. The CDR3 DNA is TGTGCCAGCAGCGGGAGGGACAGGGATCAGCCCCAGCATTTT.

The genes are TRBV9 and TRBJ2-4; D unclear. V was trimmed by 0 bases and J by 8 bases, leaving 9 bases between them. The germline V gene has CDR1 SGDLS and CDR2 YYNGEE. The CDR3 has 13 residues. Here the CDR3 DNA reads TGTGCCAGCAGCGTAGACGCAGGTTACATTCAGTACTTC. This encodes CASSVDAGYIQYF.

This chain connects TRBV10-3 to TRBJ2-3; 7 bases are a match to TRBD1. V shed 6 bases, J shed 1 base, and the junction held 4 bases outside the gene matches. Per the germline V gene, CDR1 is ENHRY and CDR2 is SYGVKD. The CDR3 runs to 14 residues. The chain's CDR3 is CAIRQGPGTDTQYF. In nucleotides, the CDR3 is TGTGCCATCAGACAGGGGCCTGGCACAGATACGCAGTATTTT.